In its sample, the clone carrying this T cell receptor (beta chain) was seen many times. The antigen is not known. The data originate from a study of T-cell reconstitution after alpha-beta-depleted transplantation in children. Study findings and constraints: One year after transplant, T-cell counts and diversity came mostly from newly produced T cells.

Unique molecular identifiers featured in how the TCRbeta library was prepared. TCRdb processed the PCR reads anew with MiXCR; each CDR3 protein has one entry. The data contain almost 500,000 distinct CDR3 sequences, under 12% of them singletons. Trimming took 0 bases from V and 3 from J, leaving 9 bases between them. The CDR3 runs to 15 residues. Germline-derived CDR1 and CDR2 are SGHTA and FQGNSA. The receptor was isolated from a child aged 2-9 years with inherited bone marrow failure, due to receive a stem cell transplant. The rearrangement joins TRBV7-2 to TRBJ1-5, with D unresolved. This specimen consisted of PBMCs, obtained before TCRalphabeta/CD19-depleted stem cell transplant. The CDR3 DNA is TGTGCCAGCAGCTTAGCGGTGGGGAACAATCAGCCCCAGCATTTT. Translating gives CASSLAVGNNQPQHF.